The 24 T cell receptor beta chains presented below share a single source sample, sequenced in a study of blood T cell repertoires in COVID-19. The repertoire was sequenced with immunoSEQ multiplex PCR; TCRdb's copy has only in-frame clones and lacks some. This table has about 180,000 clones, roughly four fifths appearing once. Sequences were obtained from peripheral blood. These receptors were taken from a human donor in a cohort sampled during active COVID-19.

The chain employs TRBV19 and TRBJ1-5, with D maybe TRBD1 (6 bases). From germline, CDR1 is LNHDA and CDR2 SQIVND (reference sequence). V was shortened by 6 bases and J by 0 bases, with 15 bases between the two germline ends. This CDR3 is built from 16 residues. The CDR3 sequence is CASRPRTDNSNQPQHF. CDR3 DNA sequence: TGTGCCAGTAGGCCCCGGACAGACAATAGCAATCAGCCCCAGCATTTT. Looking up the rest from reference TRBV19 and TRBJ1-5 gives the full variable domain: DGGITQSPKYLFRKEGQNVTLSCEQNLNHDAMYWYRQDPGQGLRLIYYSQIVNDFQKGDIAEGYSVSREKKESFPLTVTSAQKNPTAFYLCASRPRTDNSNQPQHFGDGTRLSIL.

The genes are TRBV28 and TRBJ2-1, with 9 bases identical to TRBD2. CDR3 length equals 15 residues. After removal of 5 bases from V and 5 bases from J, the junction contained 7 bases not matched to a gene. Germline V gene lookup returns CDR1 MDHEN and CDR2 SYDVKM. The CDR3 region has the DNA TGTGCCAGCAGTACAGGCGGGGGGGCTAACAATGAGCAGTTCTTC. Residues: CASSTGGGANNEQFF.

This clone has only one observation. The J gene is TRBJ2-7, the V gene TRBV9; D not certain. Germline V gene data show CDR1 as SGDLS and CDR2 as YYNGEE. The CDR3 has 14 residues. Trimming cost V 0 bases and J 1 base, with 8 bases left between them. The CDR3 sequence: CASSVDGRSYEQYF. In nucleotides, the CDR3 is TGTGCCAGCAGCGTAGATGGCAGGTCCTACGAGCAGTACTTC. Full variable domain (rest looked up from reference TRBV9 and TRBJ2-7): DSGVTQTPKHLITATGQRVTLRCSPRSGDLSVYWYQQSLDQGLQFLIQYYNGEERAKGNILERFSAQQFPDLHSELNLSSLELGDSALYFCASSVDGRSYEQYFGPGTRLTVT.

This clone came up a few times. The chain links TRBV3-1 (or the pseudogene TRBV3-2) to TRBJ2-7; TRBD1 might be the D (7 bases). Germline values: CDR1 LGHDT, CDR2 YNNKEL (reference sequence). The CDR3 runs to 14 residues. V was shortened by 3 bases and J by 4 bases, with 13 bases between the two germline ends. In DNA, the CDR3 is TGTGCCAGCAGCCAGACGACAGGGACTTACGAGCAGTACTTC. It encodes CASSQTTGTYEQYF.

This chain joins TRBV21-1 and TRBJ1-2. TRBV21-1 is annotated as a pseudogene. This CDR3 contains 13 residues. Here the CDR3 DNA reads TGTGCCAGCAGGAGGGGGGGGCGATCAGGCTACACCTTC. It translates to CASRRGGRSGYTF.

The chain uses TRBV19 and TRBJ1-1; weak D call: TRBD1 (6 bases). V shed 3 bases and J shed 4 bases, with 15 bases lying between them. Germline-derived CDR1 and CDR2 are LNHDA and SQIVND (reference sequence). The CDR3 covers 15 residues. The CDR3 reads CASSIGAGVGTEAFF. CDR3 DNA: TGTGCCAGTAGTATCGGCGCAGGGGTGGGCACTGAAGCTTTCTTT.

The chain links TRBV2 to TRBJ2-4; TRBD1 aligns across 7 bases. Germline lookup yields CDR1 SNHLY and CDR2 FYNNEI. The CDR3 covers 13 residues. Trimming cost V 7 bases and J 9 bases; bases outside gene matches: 9. CDR3 sequence: CASTSTGLGIQYF. The CDR3 region has the DNA TGTGCCAGCACCTCGACAGGGTTGGGCATTCAGTACTTC. The whole variable domain, filled in from reference TRBV2 and TRBJ2-4, reads EPEVTQTPSHQVTQMGQEVILRCVPISNHLYFYWYRQILGQKVEFLVSFYNNEISEKSEIFDDQFSVERPDGSNFTLKIRSTKLEDSAMYFCASTSTGLGIQYFGAGTRLSVL.

The V call is TRBV6-5, the J call TRBJ1-6; weak D call: TRBD1 (6 bases). Germline V lookup: CDR1 MNHEY, CDR2 SVGAGI. The CDR3 length is 15 residues. Trimming shortened V by 2 bases and J by 5 bases, and 10 bases separated the two germline ends. CDR3 sequence reads: CASSYEDRDNSPLHF. The CDR3 bases are TGTGCCAGCAGTTACGAGGACAGAGATAATTCACCCCTCCACTTT.

This clone was seen once. The chain carries TRBV25-1 and TRBJ1-1; the match to TRBD1 covers 10 bases. The CDR3 length is 15 residues. Germline V CDR1 and CDR2: MGHDK, SYGVNS. V dropped 3 bases and J dropped 5; count of bases not matched to a gene: 6. Here the CDR3 reads CASSETGGAKTEAFF. CDR3 bases: TGTGCCAGCAGTGAGACAGGGGGCGCAAAGACTGAAGCTTTCTTT.

This clone appeared once. The V gene is TRBV29-1, the J gene TRBJ1-2; 7 bases agree with TRBD1. Per the germline V gene, CDR1 is SQVTM and CDR2 is ANQGSEA. The trim removed 1 base at V and 4 bases at J, leaving 6 bases unmatched. The CDR3 has 14 amino acids. CDR3 region: CSVEGRRGTYGYTF. In DNA form, the CDR3 reads TGCAGCGTTGAAGGCCGCAGGGGGACCTATGGCTACACCTTC.

The gene calls are TRBV3-1 (or the pseudogene TRBV3-2) and TRBJ1-1, with D perhaps TRBD1 (5 bases). Trimming left V 1 base short and J 0 bases short, with 6 bases between. Germline CDR1 LGHDT, CDR2 YNNKEL (reference sequence). The CDR3 runs to 14 residues. CDR3 coding DNA: TGTGCCAGCAGCCAAGGACAGATGAACACTGAAGCTTTCTTT. Protein sequence: CASSQGQMNTEAFF.

V gene TRBV12-3 or TRBV12-4 combines with J gene TRBJ2-1; D ambiguous. The CDR3 consists of 11 residues. V gave up 3 bases and J gave up 10 bases, with 7 bases separating them. The CDR3 sequence is CASSLAQEQFF. For the CDR3, the DNA is TGTGCCAGCAGTTTGGCCCAGGAGCAGTTCTTC.

CDR3 sequence (DNA): TGTGCCAGCAGCCCCGACAGTTCTAATGAAAAACTGTTTTTT. Residues: CASSPDSSNEKLFF. This rearrangement joins TRBV5-5 to TRBJ1-4; a possible D gene is TRBD1 (5 bases). Between the trimmed V and J ends, which lost 4 bases and 3 bases, there was a span of 10 bases. CDR1 and CDR2 (germline): SGHKS, YYEKEE (reference sequence). The CDR3 runs to 14 residues.

V is TRBV5-6 and J is TRBJ1-1; D may be TRBD1 (6 bases). This CDR3 spans 12 amino acids. V dropped 2 bases and J dropped 11 bases, with 13 bases sitting between them. From germline, CDR1 is SGHDT and CDR2 YYEEEE. The chain's CDR3 is CASSLIQGSAFF. CDR3 DNA: TGTGCCAGCAGCTTAATCCAGGGGTCGGCTTTCTTT.

This chain links TRBV27 with TRBJ2-7; perhaps TRBD2 as D (6 bases). CDR1 MNHEY and CDR2 SMNVEV come from the germline V gene (reference sequence). Trimming took 1 base from V and 0 from J, leaving 7 bases between them. The CDR3 contains 14 residues. The CDR3 DNA reads as TGTGCCAGCAGTTTATACGGGAGCTCCTACGAGCAGTACTTC. Translation: CASSLYGSSYEQYF.

The V call is TRBV2, the J call TRBJ2-1; TRBD1 agrees at 11 bases. Germline trimming cut 6 bases from V and 15 bases from J; bases unmatched to any gene: 7. The germline gives CDR1 SNHLY, CDR2 FYNNEI. The length of the CDR3 is 12 residues. The CDR3 DNA is TGTGCCAGCAGCCTAGGGACAGGGGGACGGTTCTTC. This translates into CASSLGTGGRFF.

V is TRBV5-1 and J is TRBJ1-6; TRBD1 matches 8 bases. CDR1 is SGHRS and CDR2 is YFSETQ in the germline V gene. This CDR3 is built from 14 residues. With 2 bases clipped from V and 11 bases from J, the junction kept 6 bases outside the gene matches. The CDR3 spells CASSLGSRGPPLHF. DNA for the CDR3: TGCGCCAGCAGCTTAGGGAGCAGGGGGCCACCCCTCCACTTT.

V and J are TRBV19 and TRBJ2-6, with a tentative D call TRBD1 (5 bases). The CDR3 extends over 14 amino acids. The V end was cut by 7 bases, the J end by 2 bases, with 9 bases between. In germline, CDR1 is LNHDA, CDR2 SQIVND (reference sequence). The CDR3 DNA sequence: TGTGCCAGTACTAAGGGGCCTGGGGCCAACGTCCTGACTTTC. It yields the protein CASTKGPGANVLTF.

The chain couples TRBV2 to TRBJ1-6; 7 bases fit TRBD1. Germline-derived CDR1 and CDR2 are SNHLY and FYNNEI. The CDR3 sequence is 15 residues long. The V segment lost 6 bases and the J segment 6 bases; nucleotides outside the gene matches: 8. DNA of the CDR3: TGTGCCAGCAGCGGGGGCAGGGGGAGTAATTCACCCCTCCACTTT. It codes for CASSGGRGSNSPLHF. Complete variable domain (other parts from reference TRBV2 and TRBJ1-6): EPEVTQTPSHQVTQMGQEVILRCVPISNHLYFYWYRQILGQKVEFLVSFYNNEISEKSEIFDDQFSVERPDGSNFTLKIRSTKLEDSAMYFCASSGGRGSNSPLHFGNGTRLTVT.

The chain recombines TRBV20-1 with TRBJ1-1; 8 bases map to TRBD1. The CDR3 contains 14 residues. Looked up from germline, CDR1 is DFQATT and CDR2 is SNEGSKA (reference sequence). V trimming: 3 bases; J trimming: 2 bases; junction bases outside the gene matches: 5. The CDR3 bases are TGCAGTGCTAGTGGGACAGGCTATAACACTGAAGCTTTCTTT. This gives the protein CSASGTGYNTEAFF.

The gene calls are TRBV4-1 and TRBJ1-5; D gene uncertain. Trimming shortened V by 0 bases and J by 7 bases, and 7 bases separated the two germline ends. This CDR3 spans 13 amino acids. CDR1 MGHRA and CDR2 YSYEKL come from the germline V gene. Here the CDR3 DNA reads TGCGCCAGCAGCCAAGATAATTCCCAGCCCCAGCATTTT. It encodes CASSQDNSQPQHF.

The chain carries TRBV2 and TRBJ2-1; 9 bases line up with TRBD2. V shed 6 bases and J 2 bases; nucleotides not matched to a gene: 2. CDR1 is SNHLY, CDR2 FYNNEI, per germline. The CDR3 consists of 14 residues. The CDR3 DNA follows: TGTGCCAGCAGGCGGGGGGGGACCTACAATGAGCAGTTCTTC. Translating it yields CASRRGGTYNEQFF.

This chain joins TRBV10-3 and TRBJ2-3; D not certain. The germline gives CDR1 ENHRY, CDR2 SYGVKD. This CDR3 has 15 residues. The V end was cut by 3 bases, the J end by 0 bases, with 10 bases between. CDR3 sequence: CAISDKSSSTDTQYF. The CDR3 nucleotides are TGTGCCATCAGTGATAAGAGTTCTAGCACAGATACGCAGTATTTT.

The chain is built from TRBV4-1 and TRBJ2-1; D is possibly TRBD2 (6 bases). Trimming pared 4 bases from V and 5 bases from J, leaving 21 bases between. This CDR3 has 17 amino acids. Germline loops: CDR1 MGHRA, CDR2 YSYEKL. CDR3 amino acids: CASSLPSGSGLHNEQFF. The CDR3 nucleotides are TGCGCCAGCAGCCTACCTTCTGGTAGCGGCCTCCACAATGAGCAGTTCTTC.